This entry features one T cell receptor beta chain sequence. The target antigen is unknown. A much bigger clone sits one base away, suggesting this may be a read error. Likely a read error: the CDR3 ends without its conserved phenylalanine or tryptophan. Treg sorting used a CD4+CD25+CD127-/low gate. After constant-region reverse-primer amplification, full-length variable regions underwent semi-nested PCR with Nested Universal Primer A. TCRdb re-analysed the 5' RACE reads in MiXCR, keeping a single row per CDR3 protein. The repertoire has approximately 10,000 distinct CDR3 sequences, less than 40% of them found once; the top ten carry about 5%. Study-level results: Tumor Treg TCRs overlapped most with tumor naive CD4+ cells.

This CDR3 comprises 14 residues. Germline V gene sequence: CDR1 MNHEY, CDR2 SVGAGI. The V and J ends lost 3 bases and 0 bases respectively, with 6 bases between them. Sequencing was done on a sample of Tregs sorted from blood. The receptor comes from a female donor with breast cancer. V gene TRBV6-5 combines with J gene TRBJ1-3; D is unresolved. The CDR3 loop reads CASSYLSSGNTIYS. In DNA form, the CDR3 reads TGTGCCAGCAGTTATCTAAGCTCTGGAAACACCATATATTCT.